This T cell receptor beta chain was sequenced for a study of T cell repertoires and Cas9 in healthy adults. Study-level information: CD4 and CD8 compartments: SpCas9-reactive T cells profiled for potency, cytotoxicity, lineage.

Whole-study findings and limits: SpCas9-reactive regulatory T cells reportedly mitigated SpCas9-reactive effector T cells in vitro.

Sequencing was performed with immunoSEQ multiplex PCR; in TCRdb, only in-frame clones are kept and a portion is missing. Of 20,000 to 25,000 clones in the sample, roughly nine tenths were seen once. From germline, CDR1 is MDHEN and CDR2 SYDVKM. This CDR3 region has 19 residues. The J segment lost 5 bases and the V segment lost 8 bases, leaving 22 bases of the junction unmatched. Details on this clone: Its antigen is still unknown.

What was sequenced was CD4+ effector T cells (CD127+, CD25-, CD137-, CD154-) from PBMCs; culture status not recorded. This TCR was sampled from a human donor in good health. This chain links TRBV28 with TRBJ2-3; 10 nucleotides align to TRBD2. Here the CDR3 reads CASLRSAAQSGGAQDTQYF. CDR3 in DNA: TGTGCCAGCCTTCGTTCGGCGGCGCAAAGCGGGGGGGCCCAAGATACGCAGTATTTT.